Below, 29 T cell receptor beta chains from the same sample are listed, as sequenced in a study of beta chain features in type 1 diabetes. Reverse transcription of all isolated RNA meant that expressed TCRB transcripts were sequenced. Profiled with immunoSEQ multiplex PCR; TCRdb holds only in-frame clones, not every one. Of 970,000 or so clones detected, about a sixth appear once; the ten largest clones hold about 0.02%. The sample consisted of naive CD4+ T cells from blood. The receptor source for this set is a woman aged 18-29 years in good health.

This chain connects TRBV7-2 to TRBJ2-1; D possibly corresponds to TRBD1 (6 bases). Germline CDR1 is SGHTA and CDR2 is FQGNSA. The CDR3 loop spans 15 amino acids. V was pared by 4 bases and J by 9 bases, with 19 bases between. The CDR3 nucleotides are TGTGCCAGCAGCTCGGCGACAGGTACCGGGGCTGAGCAGTTCTTC. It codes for CASSSATGTGAEQFF.

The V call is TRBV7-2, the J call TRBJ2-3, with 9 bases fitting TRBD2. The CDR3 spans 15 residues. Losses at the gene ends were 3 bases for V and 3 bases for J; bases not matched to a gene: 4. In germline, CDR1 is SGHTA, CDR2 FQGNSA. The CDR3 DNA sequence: TGTGCCAGCAGCTTTCGAAGCGGGGGGACAGATACGCAGTATTTT. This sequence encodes CASSFRSGGTDTQYF.

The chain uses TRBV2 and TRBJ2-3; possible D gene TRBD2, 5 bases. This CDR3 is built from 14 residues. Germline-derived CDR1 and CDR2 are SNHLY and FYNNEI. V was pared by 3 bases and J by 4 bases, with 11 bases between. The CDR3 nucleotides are TGTGCCAGCAGTGAGAGGGTTCAGGCAGATACGCAGTATTTT. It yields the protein CASSERVQADTQYF.

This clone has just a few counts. The chain's CDR3 is CASSQEPDRGDLLKETQYF. CDR3 nucleotides: TGCGCCAGCAGCCAAGAACCGGACAGGGGTGATCTATTAAAAGAGACCCAGTACTTC. The chain couples TRBV4-3 to TRBJ2-5, with 9 bases fitting TRBD1. Germline-derived CDR1 and CDR2 are LGHNA and YSLEER. The CDR3 has 19 residues. V lost 0 bases to trimming and J lost 3 bases; unmatched junction nucleotides: 14.

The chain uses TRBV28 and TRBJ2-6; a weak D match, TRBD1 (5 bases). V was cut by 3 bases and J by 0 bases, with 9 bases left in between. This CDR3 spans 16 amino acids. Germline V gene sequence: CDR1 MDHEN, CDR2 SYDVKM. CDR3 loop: CASSLVQGSGANVLTF. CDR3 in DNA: TGTGCCAGCAGTTTGGTTCAGGGCTCTGGGGCCAACGTCCTGACTTTC.

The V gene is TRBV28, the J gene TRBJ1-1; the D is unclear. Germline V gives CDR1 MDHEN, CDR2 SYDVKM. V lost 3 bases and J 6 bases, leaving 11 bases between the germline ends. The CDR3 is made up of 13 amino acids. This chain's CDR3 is CASSLVMTPEAFF. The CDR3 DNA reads TGTGCCAGCAGTTTGGTGATGACCCCTGAAGCTTTCTTT.

The CDR3 DNA reads TGTGCCAGCAGGGCCATAGCGGGAGTCCCGGGGGAGCTGTTTTTT. Its translation: CASRAIAGVPGELFF. V gene TRBV2 combines with J gene TRBJ2-2, with 9 bases identical to TRBD2. J was trimmed by 8 bases and V by 6 bases; bases with no gene match: 10. CDR3 length: 15 residues. Germline V lookup: CDR1 SNHLY, CDR2 FYNNEI.

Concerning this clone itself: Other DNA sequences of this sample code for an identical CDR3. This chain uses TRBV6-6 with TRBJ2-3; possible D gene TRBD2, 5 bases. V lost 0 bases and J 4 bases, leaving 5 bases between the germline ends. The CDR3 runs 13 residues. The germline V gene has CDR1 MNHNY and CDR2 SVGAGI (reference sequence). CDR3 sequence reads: CASSYSRADTQYF. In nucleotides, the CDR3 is TGTGCCAGCAGTTACTCGAGGGCAGATACGCAGTATTTT.

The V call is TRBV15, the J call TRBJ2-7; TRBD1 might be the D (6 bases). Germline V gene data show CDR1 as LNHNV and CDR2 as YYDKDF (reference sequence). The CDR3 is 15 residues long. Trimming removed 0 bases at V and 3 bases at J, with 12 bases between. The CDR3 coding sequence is TGTGCCACCAGCAGAGACAGGGGTTTTCTCTACGAGCAGTACTTC. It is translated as CATSRDRGFLYEQYF.

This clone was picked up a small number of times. CDR3 region: CATRQANQPQHF. CDR3 sequence (DNA): TGTGCCACCCGACAGGCAAATCAGCCCCAGCATTTT. The chain links TRBV28 to TRBJ1-5, with D possibly TRBD1 on 6 matching bases. Germline assignment: CDR1 MDHEN and CDR2 SYDVKM. Between the trimmed V and J ends, which lost 10 bases and 4 bases, there was a span of 11 bases. This CDR3 region has 12 residues.

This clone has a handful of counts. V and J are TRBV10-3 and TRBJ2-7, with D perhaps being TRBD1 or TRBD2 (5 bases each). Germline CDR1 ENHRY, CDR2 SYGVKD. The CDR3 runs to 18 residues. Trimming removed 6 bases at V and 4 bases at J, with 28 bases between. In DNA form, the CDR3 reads TGTGCCATCAGGGGAACGGGGCCTTCCCTTTTGAAGGGGTACGAGCAGTACTTC. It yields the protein CAIRGTGPSLLKGYEQYF.

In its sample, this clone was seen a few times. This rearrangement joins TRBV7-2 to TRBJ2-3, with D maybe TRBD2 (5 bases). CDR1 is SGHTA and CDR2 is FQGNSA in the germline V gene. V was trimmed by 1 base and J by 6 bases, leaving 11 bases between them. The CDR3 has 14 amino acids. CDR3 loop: CASSLGLARDTQYF. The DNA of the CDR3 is TGTGCCAGCAGCTTAGGGCTAGCTCGGGATACGCAGTATTTT.

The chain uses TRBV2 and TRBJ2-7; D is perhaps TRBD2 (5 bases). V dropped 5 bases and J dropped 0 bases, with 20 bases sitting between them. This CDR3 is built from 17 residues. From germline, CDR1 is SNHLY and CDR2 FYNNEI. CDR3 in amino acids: CASSRIPIARSSYEQYF. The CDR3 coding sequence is TGTGCCAGCAGTCGAATACCCATAGCGAGGAGCTCCTACGAGCAGTACTTC. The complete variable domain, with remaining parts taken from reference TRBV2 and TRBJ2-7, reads EPEVTQTPSHQVTQMGQEVILRCVPISNHLYFYWYRQILGQKVEFLVSFYNNEISEKSEIFDDQFSVERPDGSNFTLKIRSTKLEDSAMYFCASSRIPIARSSYEQYFGPGTRLTVT.

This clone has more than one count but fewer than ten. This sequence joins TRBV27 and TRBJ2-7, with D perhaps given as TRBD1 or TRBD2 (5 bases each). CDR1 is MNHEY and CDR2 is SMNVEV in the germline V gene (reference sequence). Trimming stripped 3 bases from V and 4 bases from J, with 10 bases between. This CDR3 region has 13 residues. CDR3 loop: CASSLGPTYEQYF. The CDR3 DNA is TGTGCCAGCAGTTTGGGACCAACGTACGAGCAGTACTTC.

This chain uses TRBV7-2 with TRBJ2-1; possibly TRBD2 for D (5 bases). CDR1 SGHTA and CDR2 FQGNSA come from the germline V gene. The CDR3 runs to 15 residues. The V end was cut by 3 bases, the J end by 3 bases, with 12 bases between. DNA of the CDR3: TGTGCCAGCAGCTTCGAGCTACGGGGCTACAATGAGCAGTTCTTC. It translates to CASSFELRGYNEQFF.

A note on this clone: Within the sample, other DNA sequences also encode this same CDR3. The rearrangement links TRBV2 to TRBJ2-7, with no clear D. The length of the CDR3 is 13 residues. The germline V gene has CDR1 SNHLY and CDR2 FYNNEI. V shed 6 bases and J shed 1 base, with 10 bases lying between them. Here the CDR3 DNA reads TGTGCCAGCAGGGGCAGTGGATCCTACGAGCAGTACTTC. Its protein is CASRGSGSYEQYF. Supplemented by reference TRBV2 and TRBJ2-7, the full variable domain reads EPEVTQTPSHQVTQMGQEVILRCVPISNHLYFYWYRQILGQKVEFLVSFYNNEISEKSEIFDDQFSVERPDGSNFTLKIRSTKLEDSAMYFCASRGSGSYEQYFGPGTRLTVT.

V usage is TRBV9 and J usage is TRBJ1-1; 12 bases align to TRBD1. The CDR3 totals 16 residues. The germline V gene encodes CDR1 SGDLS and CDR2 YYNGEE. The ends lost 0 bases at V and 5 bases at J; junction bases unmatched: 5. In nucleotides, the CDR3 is TGTGCCAGCAGCGTAGTTGGGACAGGGGGCATGACTGAAGCTTTCTTT. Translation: CASSVVGTGGMTEAFF.

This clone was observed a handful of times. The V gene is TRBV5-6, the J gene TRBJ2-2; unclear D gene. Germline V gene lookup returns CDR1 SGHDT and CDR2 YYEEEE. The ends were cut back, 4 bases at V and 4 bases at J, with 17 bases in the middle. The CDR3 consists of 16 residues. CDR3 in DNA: TGTGCCAGCAGCCCTTCGGTTCGCTATCGCACCGGGGAGCTGTTTTTT. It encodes CASSPSVRYRTGELFF.

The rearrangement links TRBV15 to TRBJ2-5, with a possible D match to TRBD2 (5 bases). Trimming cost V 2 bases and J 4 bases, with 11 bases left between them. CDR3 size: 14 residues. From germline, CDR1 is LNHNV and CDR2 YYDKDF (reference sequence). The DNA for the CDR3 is TGTGCCACCAGCAGACAAGGACTTCCAGAGACCCAGTACTTC. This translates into CATSRQGLPETQYF.

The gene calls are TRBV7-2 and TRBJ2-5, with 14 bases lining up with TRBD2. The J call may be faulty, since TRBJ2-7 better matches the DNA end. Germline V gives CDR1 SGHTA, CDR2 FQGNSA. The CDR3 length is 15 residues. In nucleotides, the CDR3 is TGTGCCAGCAGCCGAGGGACTAGCGGGAGTAACGAGCAGTACTTC. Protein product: CASSRGTSGSNEQYF.

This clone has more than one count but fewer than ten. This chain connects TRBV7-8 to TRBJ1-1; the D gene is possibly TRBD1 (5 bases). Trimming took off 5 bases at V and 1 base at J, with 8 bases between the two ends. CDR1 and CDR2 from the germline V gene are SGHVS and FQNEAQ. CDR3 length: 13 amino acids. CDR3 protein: CASSPQGNTEAFF. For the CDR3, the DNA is TGTGCCAGCAGCCCTCAGGGGAACACTGAAGCTTTCTTT.

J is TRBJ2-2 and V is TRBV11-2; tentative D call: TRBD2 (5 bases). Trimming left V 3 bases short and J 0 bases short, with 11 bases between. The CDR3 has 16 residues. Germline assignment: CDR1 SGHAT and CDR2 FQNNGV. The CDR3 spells CASSFGLRANTGELFF. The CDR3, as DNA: TGTGCCAGCAGCTTCGGACTGAGAGCGAACACCGGGGAGCTGTTTTTT.

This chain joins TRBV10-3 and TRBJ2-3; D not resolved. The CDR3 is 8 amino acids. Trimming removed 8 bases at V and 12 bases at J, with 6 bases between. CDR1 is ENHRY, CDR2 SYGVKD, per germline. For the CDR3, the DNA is TGTGCCATCGGTCCCCAGTATTTT. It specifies CAIGPQYF.

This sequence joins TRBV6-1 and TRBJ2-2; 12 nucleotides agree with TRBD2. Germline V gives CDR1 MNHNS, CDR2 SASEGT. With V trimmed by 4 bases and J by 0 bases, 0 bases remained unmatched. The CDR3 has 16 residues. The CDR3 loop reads CASSGTSGANTGELFF. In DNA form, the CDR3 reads TGTGCCAGCAGTGGGACTAGCGGGGCGAACACCGGGGAGCTGTTTTTT.

CDR3 sequence: CASSLVSSGFNEQFF. CDR3 bases: TGCGCCAGCAGCTTGGTCTCTAGCGGGTTCAATGAGCAGTTCTTC. This chain uses TRBV5-1 with TRBJ2-1; the match to TRBD2 covers 8 bases. The V gene end was trimmed by 0 bases and the J gene end by 6 bases; junction bases not matched to a gene: 5. Germline V gene data show CDR1 as SGHRS and CDR2 as YFSETQ. The CDR3 loop spans 15 amino acids.

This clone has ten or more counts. This CDR3 is CASSTQPGLANEQFF. The CDR3 bases are TGTGCCAGCAGCACCCAACCGGGACTAGCAAATGAGCAGTTCTTC. The chain has TRBV14 and TRBJ2-1, with 9 nucleotides matching TRBD2. The CDR3 totals 15 residues. Looked up from germline, CDR1 is SGHDN and CDR2 is FVKESK. J was trimmed by 7 bases and V by 5 bases; bases with no gene match: 9.

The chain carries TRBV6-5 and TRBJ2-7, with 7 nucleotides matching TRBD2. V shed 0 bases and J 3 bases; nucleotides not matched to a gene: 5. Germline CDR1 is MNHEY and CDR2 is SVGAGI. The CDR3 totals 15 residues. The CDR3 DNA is TGTGCCAGCAGTTACTCGTCTAGCGGAGTCTACGAGCAGTACTTC. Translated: CASSYSSSGVYEQYF.

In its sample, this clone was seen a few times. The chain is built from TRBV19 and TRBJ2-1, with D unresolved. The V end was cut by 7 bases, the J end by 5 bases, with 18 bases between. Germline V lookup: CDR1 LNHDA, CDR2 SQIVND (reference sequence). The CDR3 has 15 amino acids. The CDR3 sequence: CASTGAWAGNNEQFF. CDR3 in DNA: TGTGCCAGTACCGGCGCTTGGGCCGGTAACAATGAGCAGTTCTTC.

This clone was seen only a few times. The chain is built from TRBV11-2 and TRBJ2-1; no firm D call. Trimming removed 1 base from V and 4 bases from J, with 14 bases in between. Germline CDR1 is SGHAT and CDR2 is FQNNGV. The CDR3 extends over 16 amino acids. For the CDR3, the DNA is TGTGCCAGCAGCTTAGTAGGTTCTCGTCGGTACAATGAGCAGTTCTTC. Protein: CASSLVGSRRYNEQFF.